These 17 T cell receptor beta chains were all obtained from the same sample, sequenced in a study of PD-1 blockade in classical Hodgkin lymphoma. Only in-frame clones appear in the TCRdb table, and some are missing; sequencing was by immunoSEQ multiplex PCR. The sample has more than 75,000 clones, about 92% seen once. Noted time point: cycle 4 day 1 (C4D1), after 6 weeks of nivolumab. Each patient experienced a relapse that followed autologous stem cell transplantation, and brentuximab vedotin exposure varied. The input for sequencing was peripheral blood mononuclear cells (PBMCs), taken before the fourth cycle of nivolumab. The receptor set was obtained from a human donor with classical Hodgkin lymphoma.

The rearrangement uses TRBV10-3 and TRBJ2-7, with TRBD2 identical over 16 bases. The CDR3 sequence is 16 residues long. V was pared by 10 bases and J by 6 bases, with 12 bases of the junction left unmatched. Germline-derived CDR1 and CDR2 are ENHRY and SYGVKD. CDR3 DNA sequence: TGTGCCAGCAGACCCGGGACTAGCGGGAGGGCCGGCGAGCAGTACTTC. It yields the protein CASRPGTSGRAGEQYF.

The J gene is TRBJ2-1, the V gene TRBV10-3, with D perhaps being TRBD1 or TRBD2 (5 bases each). The ends were cut back, 6 bases at V and 5 bases at J, with 14 bases in the middle. There are 14 residues in the CDR3. Germline V gives CDR1 ENHRY, CDR2 SYGVKD. The CDR3 reads CAISPGPNNNEQFF. Written as DNA, the CDR3 is TGTGCCATCAGCCCGGGACCTAACAACAATGAGCAGTTCTTC.

V gene TRBV2 combines with J gene TRBJ1-2; 7 nucleotides line up with TRBD1. Losses at the gene ends were 9 bases for V and 2 bases for J; bases not matched to a gene: 6. The germline V gene has CDR1 SNHLY and CDR2 FYNNEI. The length of the CDR3 is 13 residues. The CDR3 is CARRGTENYGYTF. The CDR3 DNA reads as TGTGCCAGAAGAGGGACAGAAAACTATGGCTACACCTTC.

The chain is built from TRBV7-9 and TRBJ1-5; D is undetermined. CDR1 and CDR2 (germline): SEHNR, FQNEAQ (reference sequence). V lost 5 bases and J lost 5, with 10 bases in between. The CDR3 is made up of 13 amino acids. The CDR3 loop reads CASSHFTDQPQHF. The CDR3 nucleotides are TGTGCCAGCAGCCATTTTACAGATCAGCCCCAGCATTTT.

This clone was seen more than once but under ten times. The genes are TRBV29-1 and TRBJ2-7; no reliable D call. V was shortened by 6 bases and J by 5 bases, with 11 bases between the two germline ends. CDR3 length equals 11 residues. Germline V CDR1 and CDR2: SQVTM, ANQGSEA. The CDR3: CSVTRSNEQYF. The CDR3 nucleotides read TGCAGCGTGACCCGGAGTAACGAGCAGTACTTC.

This clone was recorded once. The genes are TRBV28 and TRBJ2-5; 10 nucleotides match TRBD2. The CDR3 spans 14 residues. With V trimmed by 6 bases and J by 5 bases, 6 bases remained unmatched. Germline assignment: CDR1 MDHEN and CDR2 SYDVKM. CDR3: CASRLGLAAETQYF. The DNA of the CDR3 is TGTGCCAGCAGACTCGGACTAGCGGCCGAGACCCAGTACTTC.

The rearrangement links TRBV5-1 to TRBJ2-7, with 8 positions matching TRBD1. With 1 base clipped from V and 2 bases from J, the junction kept 2 bases outside the gene matches. Per the germline V gene, CDR1 is SGHRS and CDR2 is YFSETQ. There are 14 residues in the CDR3. Here the CDR3 reads CASSLRQGTYEQYF. CDR3 sequence (DNA): TGCGCCAGCAGCTTGAGACAGGGGACCTACGAGCAGTACTTC.

This rearrangement joins TRBV19 to TRBJ1-2; D is possibly TRBD1 (5 bases). The V and J ends lost 5 bases and 4 bases respectively, with 14 bases between them. Germline CDR1 reads LNHDA; CDR2 reads SQIVND (reference sequence). This CDR3 is 14 amino acids long. The CDR3 DNA follows: TGTGCCAGTAGTTTGGGGCAGGGTCTCTATGGCTACACCTTC. Encoded protein: CASSLGQGLYGYTF.

The genes are TRBV25-1 and TRBJ1-3; no reliable D call. This CDR3 contains 14 residues. Trimming pared 5 bases from V and 3 bases from J, leaving 11 bases between. The germline gives CDR1 MGHDK, CDR2 SYGVNS. The CDR3 loop is CASSPGRFGNTIYF. CDR3 nucleotide sequence: TGTGCCAGCAGTCCTGGAAGATTTGGAAACACCATATATTTT.

J is TRBJ2-1 and V is TRBV6-6; D call uncertain. Trimming took off 0 bases at V and 3 bases at J, with 9 bases between the two ends. The CDR3 is 15 residues long. Germline-derived CDR1 and CDR2 are MNHNY and SVGAGI (reference sequence). Written as DNA, the CDR3 is TGTGCCAGCAGTTACTCGCTGGCTGGCTACAATGAGCAGTTCTTC. It codes for CASSYSLAGYNEQFF.

The rearrangement links TRBV7-6 to TRBJ1-2; 7 bases are shared with TRBD1. Trimming cost V 1 base and J 6 bases; bases outside gene matches: 5. CDR3 length: 14 residues. Germline V gene data show CDR1 as SGHVS and CDR2 as FNYEAQ. CDR3 sequence (DNA): TGTGCCAGCAGCTTAGGACAGGGAAGGAATGGCTACACCTTC. Its translation: CASSLGQGRNGYTF.

This rearrangement joins TRBV4-1 to TRBJ1-5; 7 nucleotides align to TRBD1. The V gene end was trimmed by 10 bases and the J gene end by 4 bases; junction bases not matched to a gene: 10. Germline V gene data show CDR1 as MGHRA and CDR2 as YSYEKL. This CDR3 has 14 residues. The CDR3 sequence is CATGFETGNQPQHF. Here the CDR3 DNA reads TGCGCCACTGGTTTCGAGACAGGGAATCAGCCCCAGCATTTT.

The chain recombines TRBV5-4 with TRBJ2-7; 12 positions match TRBD2. The J segment lost 1 base and the V segment lost 3 bases, leaving 11 bases of the junction unmatched. The length of the CDR3 is 18 residues. Germline CDR1 and CDR2: SGHNT and YYREEE (reference sequence). CDR3 sequence (DNA): TGTGCCAGCAGCTCCGGGACTAGCGGGCCAATTCCTTCCTACGAGCAGTACTTC. Translating it yields CASSSGTSGPIPSYEQYF. Filled out from reference TRBV5-4 and TRBJ2-7, the complete variable domain reads ETGVTQSPTHLIKTRGQQVTLRCSSQSGHNTVSWYQQALGQGPQFIFQYYREEENGRGNFPPRFSGLQFPNYSSELNVNALELDDSALYLCASSSGTSGPIPSYEQYFGPGTRLTVT.

V and J are TRBV9 and TRBJ1-2; no clear D gene. The V gene lost 1 base and the J gene lost 6 bases, with 10 bases spanning the gap. The germline V gene has CDR1 SGDLS and CDR2 YYNGEE. The CDR3 runs to 13 residues. The DNA for the CDR3 is TGTGCCAGCAGCGTATACAGTACGGATGGCTACACCTTC. Translation: CASSVYSTDGYTF.

The chain has TRBV5-1 and TRBJ2-5; weak D call: TRBD1 (6 bases). V lost 2 bases and J lost 2, with 16 bases in between. CDR1 is SGHRS, CDR2 YFSETQ, per germline. The CDR3 length is 16 residues. The CDR3 loop reads CASSFSPQGEQETQYF. CDR3 DNA: TGCGCCAGCAGCTTTTCCCCACAGGGAGAGCAAGAGACCCAGTACTTC.

The chain is built from TRBV27 and TRBJ2-7, with D perhaps given as TRBD1 or TRBD2 (7 bases each). CDR3 length: 15 residues. V lost 3 bases and J lost 5, with 17 bases in between. The V gene's germline CDR1 is MNHEY and CDR2 SMNVEV (reference sequence). Here the CDR3 DNA reads TGTGCCAGCAGTTTTCAGGGGCAGGGGGGGAACGAGCAGTACTTC. Translated: CASSFQGQGGNEQYF.

The chain is built from TRBV5-1 and TRBJ2-7, with TRBD2 matching 12 bases. CDR1 and CDR2 (germline): SGHRS, YFSETQ. The CDR3 is made up of 16 amino acids. With V trimmed by 0 bases and J by 5 bases, 6 bases remained unmatched. As DNA, the CDR3 is TGCGCCAGCAGCTTGGATGTGGGACTAGCGGGTAACGAGCAGTACTTC. Translated, it gives CASSLDVGLAGNEQYF.